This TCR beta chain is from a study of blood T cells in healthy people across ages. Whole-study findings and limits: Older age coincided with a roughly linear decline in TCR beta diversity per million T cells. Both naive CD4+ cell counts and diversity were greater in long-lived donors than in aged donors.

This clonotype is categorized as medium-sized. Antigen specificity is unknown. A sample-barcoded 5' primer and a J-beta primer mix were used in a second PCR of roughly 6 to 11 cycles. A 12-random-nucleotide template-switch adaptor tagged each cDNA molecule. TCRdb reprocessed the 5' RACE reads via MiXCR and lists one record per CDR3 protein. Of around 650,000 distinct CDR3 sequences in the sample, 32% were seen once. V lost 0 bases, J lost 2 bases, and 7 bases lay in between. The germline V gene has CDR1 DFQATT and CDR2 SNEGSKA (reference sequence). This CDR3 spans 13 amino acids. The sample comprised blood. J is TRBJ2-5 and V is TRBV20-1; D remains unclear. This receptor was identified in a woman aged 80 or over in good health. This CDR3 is CSARDQRQETQYF. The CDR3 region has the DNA TGCAGTGCTAGAGATCAAAGGCAAGAGACCCAGTACTTC.